These 11 T cell receptor beta chains were sequenced from one sample in a study of CD8+CD57+ T cells in acquired aplastic anemia. Patients chosen for sequencing had shown CD8+CD57+ cell expansion by flow cytometry. According to the study, genomic DNA was the template for TCR beta VDJ and CDR3 profiling. Using its own MiXCR run on the reads, TCRdb lists one record per CDR3 protein. Of 150,000 to 200,000 distinct CDR3 sequences in the sample, about half were seen once. The sequenced sample was sorted CD4+, CD8+, or CD8+CD57+ T cells (not recorded which) from PBMCs. The origin of the receptors is a human donor with aplastic anemia.

V usage is TRBV2 and J usage is TRBJ2-3, with D tentatively TRBD2 (7 bases). In germline, CDR1 is SNHLY, CDR2 FYNNEI. The CDR3 is made up of 14 amino acids. Trimming shortened V by 7 bases and J by 14 bases, and 25 bases separated the two germline ends. The CDR3 nucleotides read TGTGCCAGCAATGGTGGGGGGGCGGGGGTAAAGGTGTATTTT. It codes for CASNGGGAGVKVYF.

The chain joins TRBV5-4 to TRBJ2-7; 7 bases are a match to TRBD1. From germline, CDR1 is SGHNT and CDR2 YYREEE (reference sequence). CDR3 length: 15 amino acids. Trimming took 4 bases from V and 6 from J; bases not matched to a gene: 13. The CDR3 nucleotides are TGTGCCAGCAGCCCTGACAGGGATCCATTCGCCGAGCAGTACTTC. Translation gives CASSPDRDPFAEQYF.

Comments on this clonotype: One base away lies a much larger clone, so this may be a sequencing read error. The CDR3 sequence is CASSYRQGSYNEQYF. CDR3 sequence (DNA): TGTGCCAGCAGCTATCGACAGGGATCCTACAATGAGCAGTACTTC. The chain recombines TRBV5-5 with TRBJ2-7, with 7 nucleotides matching TRBD1. The V and J ends lost 3 bases and 7 bases, in that order; junction bases with no gene match: 13. Germline V lookup: CDR1 SGHKS, CDR2 YYEKEE (reference sequence). The CDR3 spans 15 residues.

This clonotype was counted many times. The chain has TRBV5-1 and TRBJ1-2; TRBD1 might be the D (5 bases). This CDR3 is built from 15 residues. From germline, CDR1 is SGHRS and CDR2 YFSETQ. V was trimmed by 0 bases and J by 3 bases, leaving 12 bases between them. The CDR3 DNA reads TGCGCCAGCAGCTTGGAAAGGGGAGAGTACTATGGCTACACCTTC. Protein product: CASSLERGEYYGYTF.

About this clonotype: This may stem from a read error, because a much larger clone lies one nucleotide away. This chain uses TRBV5-1 with TRBJ1-5; D remains unclear. V was clipped by 5 bases and J by 0 bases, with 12 bases between them. The CDR3 runs to 15 residues. The V gene's germline CDR1 is SGHRS and CDR2 YFSETQ. CDR3 region: CASSGDGYSNQPQHF. CDR3 nucleotides: TGCGCCAGCAGTGGAGACGGTTATAGCAATCAGCCCCAGCATTTT.

This clonotype turned up a few times. V is TRBV10-3 and J is TRBJ1-4, with D unresolved. Germline V gene data show CDR1 as ENHRY and CDR2 as SYGVKD. The V end was cut by 10 bases, the J end by 4 bases, with 25 bases between. The length of the CDR3 is 17 residues. CDR3 residues: CATEASAAKAFNEKLFF. The CDR3 nucleotides read TGTGCCACCGAAGCCTCGGCAGCTAAAGCATTTAATGAAAAACTGTTTTTT.

The chain uses TRBV2 and TRBJ1-5; the D is unclear. The CDR3 runs to 12 residues. Germline V gene data show CDR1 as SNHLY and CDR2 as FYNNEI. V was clipped by 6 bases and J by 3 bases, with 6 bases between them. This chain's CDR3 is CASRADNQPQHF. CDR3 nucleotides: TGTGCCAGCAGGGCAGACAATCAGCCCCAGCATTTT.

In this sample, this clonotype turned up many times. V and J are TRBV19 and TRBJ2-2; D is perhaps TRBD2 (6 bases). The CDR3 loop spans 15 amino acids. The V end lost 7 bases, the J end lost 2 bases, and 14 bases lay between the germline ends. Germline V gene lookup returns CDR1 LNHDA and CDR2 SQIVND (reference sequence). As DNA, the CDR3 is TGTGCCAGTAAAATAGGAGCGGGTAACACCGGGGAGCTGTTTTTT. Encoded protein: CASKIGAGNTGELFF.

V and J are TRBV2 and TRBJ1-2; D is undetermined. There are 13 residues in the CDR3. V gave up 10 bases and J gave up 5 bases, with 17 bases separating them. Germline V gives CDR1 SNHLY, CDR2 FYNNEI. For the CDR3, the DNA is TGTGCCACCTCGCAGGTGGGTGTTTATGGCTACACCTTC. This translates into CATSQVGVYGYTF.

Turning to this clonotype: A clone one base away is much larger, so this may be a read error. The rearrangement uses TRBV19 and TRBJ2-2; TRBD1 aligns across 12 bases. The CDR3 spans 16 residues. Per germline, CDR1 LNHDA and CDR2 SQIVND (reference sequence). This CDR3 reads CASSPGQGAITGDLFF. The DNA for the CDR3 is TGTGCCAGTAGTCCGGGACAGGGGGCCATCACCGGGGATCTGTTTTTT.

The table lists this clonotype with a count of one. V usage is TRBV15 and J usage is TRBJ2-1; no clear D gene. Germline values: CDR1 LNHNV, CDR2 YYDKDF (reference sequence). V dropped 3 bases and J dropped 8 bases, with 11 bases sitting between them. CDR3 size: 13 residues. The CDR3 nucleotides are TGTGCCACCAGCAGGGGTAGGGTCGATGAGCAGTTCTTC. Translation gives CATSRGRVDEQFF.